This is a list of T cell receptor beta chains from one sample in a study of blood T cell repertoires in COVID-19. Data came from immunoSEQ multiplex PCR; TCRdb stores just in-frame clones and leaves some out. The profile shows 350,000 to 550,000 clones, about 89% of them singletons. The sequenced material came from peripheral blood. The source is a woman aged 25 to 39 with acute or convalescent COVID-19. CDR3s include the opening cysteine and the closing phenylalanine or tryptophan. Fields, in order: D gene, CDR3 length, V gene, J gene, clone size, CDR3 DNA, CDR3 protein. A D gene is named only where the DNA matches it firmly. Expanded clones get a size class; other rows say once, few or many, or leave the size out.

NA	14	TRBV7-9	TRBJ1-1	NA	TGTGCCAGCAGCTTAGTACAGGGGAACACTGAAGCTTTCTTT	CASSLVQGNTEAFF
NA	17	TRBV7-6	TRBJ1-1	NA	TGTGCCAGCAGCAACCGGGACACCGTTGACATGAACACTGAAGCTTTCTTT	CASSNRDTVDMNTEAFF
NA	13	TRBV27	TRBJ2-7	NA	TGTGCCAGCAGTGGCTGGCGGGTGGACGAGCAGTACTTC	CASSGWRVDEQYF
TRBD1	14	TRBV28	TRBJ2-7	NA	TGTGCCAGCAGTGGAACCGGGACAGGGAACGAGCAGTACTTC	CASSGTGTGNEQYF
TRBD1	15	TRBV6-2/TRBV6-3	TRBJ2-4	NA	TGTGCCAGCAGTACAGACAGGGCGGCGTTGGGCATTCAGTACTTC	CASSTDRAALGIQYF
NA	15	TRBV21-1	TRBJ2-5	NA	TGTGCCAGCACCCTGCCTCGGGGTTTAAGGGAGACCCAGTACTTC	CASTLPRGLRETQYF
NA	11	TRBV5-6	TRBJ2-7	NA	TGTGCCAGCAGCTTGGTAAACGAGCAGTACTTC	CASSLVNEQYF
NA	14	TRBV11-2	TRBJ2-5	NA	TGTGCCAGCAGCTTAGACAGGGGCGCGGGGACCCAGTACTTC	CASSLDRGAGTQYF
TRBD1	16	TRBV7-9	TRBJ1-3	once	TGTGCCAGCAGCTTAGATAGGGACAGGGATGGAAACACCATATATTTT	CASSLDRDRDGNTIYF
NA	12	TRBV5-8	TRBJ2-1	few	TGTGCCAGCAGCAAACAGGGCAGGGAGCAGTTCTTC	CASSKQGREQFF
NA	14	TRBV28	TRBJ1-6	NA	TGTGCCAGCAGTCCGACTCTTACAGGATCACCCCTCCACTTT	CASSPTLTGSPLHF
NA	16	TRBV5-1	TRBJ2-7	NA	TGCGCCAGCAGCTTGGGTGCTTGGACTATCTTCTCCGAGCAGTACTTC	CASSLGAWTIFSEQYF
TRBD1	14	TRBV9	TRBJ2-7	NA	TGTGCCAGCAGCGAGGGGGCTTCGGGCTACGAGCAGTACTTC	CASSEGASGYEQYF
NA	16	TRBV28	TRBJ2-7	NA	TGTGCCAGCAGTTTAACGGCTAGACCTCTGGGACTCGAGCAGTACTTC	CASSLTARPLGLEQYF
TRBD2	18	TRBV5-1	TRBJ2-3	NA	TGCGCCAGCAGCTTGAGGAGACTAGCGGCTCCCATCACAGATACGCAGTATTTT	CASSLRRLAAPITDTQYF
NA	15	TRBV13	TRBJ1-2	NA	TGTGCCAGCAGCTCCCGGGCCTTGGGAGACTATGGCTACACCTTC	CASSSRALGDYGYTF
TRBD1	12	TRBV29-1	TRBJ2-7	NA	TGCAGCGCGGGCCCAGGGGGCTACGAGCAGTACTTC	CSAGPGGYEQYF
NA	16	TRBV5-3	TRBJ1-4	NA	TGTGCCAGAAGCTTGAGGGGTAAGGCAACTAATGAAAAACTGTTTTTT	CARSLRGKATNEKLFF
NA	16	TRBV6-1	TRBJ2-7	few	TGTGCCAGCAGTGAACAAAGCCAGGCACTTTCCTACGAGCAGTACTTC	CASSEQSQALSYEQYF
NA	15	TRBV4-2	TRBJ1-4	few	TGTGCCAGCAGCCAAGATTTTGGGGCAGGAAGAAAACTGTTTTTT	CASSQDFGAGRKLFF
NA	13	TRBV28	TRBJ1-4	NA	TGTGCCAGCGGGAAGGCAGGAGGTGAAAAACTGTTTTTT	CASGKAGGEKLFF
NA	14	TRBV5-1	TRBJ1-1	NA	TGCGCCAGCAGCTTAGAGGGAGTAGGCACTGAAGCTTTCTTT	CASSLEGVGTEAFF
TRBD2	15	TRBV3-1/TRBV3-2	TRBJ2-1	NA	TGTGCCAGCAGTACACTAGCGGGGGAATCCAATGAGCAGTTCTTC	CASSTLAGESNEQFF
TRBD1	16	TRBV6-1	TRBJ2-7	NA	TGTGCCAGCAGTGACCAGGACAGGGTTACTGAGTACGAGCAGTACTTC	CASSDQDRVTEYEQYF
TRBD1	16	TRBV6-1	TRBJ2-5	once	TGTGCCAGCAGTGAATTGTGGACAGGGGCGAGGGAGACCCAGTACTTC	CASSELWTGARETQYF
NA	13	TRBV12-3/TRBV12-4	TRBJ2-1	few	TGTGCCACCTACACAAGTTCGGGGAATGAGCAGTTCTTC	CATYTSSGNEQFF
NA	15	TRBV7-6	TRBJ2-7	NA	TGTGCCAGCAGCTTCGCACCCTCTTCGTTGAGGGAGCAGTACTTC	CASSFAPSSLREQYF
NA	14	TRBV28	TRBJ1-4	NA	TGTGCCAGCAGTTTGGGGCAGGCGAATGAAAAACTGTTTTTT	CASSLGQANEKLFF
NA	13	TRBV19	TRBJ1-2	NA	TGTGCCAGTAGCCGCAGGGGTAACTATGGCTACACCTTC	CASSRRGNYGYTF
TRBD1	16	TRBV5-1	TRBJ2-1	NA	TGCGCCAGCAGCACCCCTCCGGGACAGGGGAACAATGAGCAGTTCTTC	CASSTPPGQGNNEQFF
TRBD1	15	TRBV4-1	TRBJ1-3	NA	TGCGCCAGCAGCCAGCGACAGGGCTCGGGAAACACCATATATTTT	CASSQRQGSGNTIYF
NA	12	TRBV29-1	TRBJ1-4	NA	TGCAGCGTCCCGGAGGGTAATGAAAAACTGTTTTTT	CSVPEGNEKLFF
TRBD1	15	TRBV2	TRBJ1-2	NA	TGTGCCAGCAGTTTGGACAGGGGGCGATACTATGGCTACACCTTC	CASSLDRGRYYGYTF
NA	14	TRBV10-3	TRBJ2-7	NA	TGTGCCATCAGTGATACGGGTGGAGGTAACGAGCAGTACTTC	CAISDTGGGNEQYF
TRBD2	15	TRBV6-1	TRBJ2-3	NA	TGTGCCAGCAGTGACGTCACTAGCGGGGATGATACGCAGTATTTT	CASSDVTSGDDTQYF